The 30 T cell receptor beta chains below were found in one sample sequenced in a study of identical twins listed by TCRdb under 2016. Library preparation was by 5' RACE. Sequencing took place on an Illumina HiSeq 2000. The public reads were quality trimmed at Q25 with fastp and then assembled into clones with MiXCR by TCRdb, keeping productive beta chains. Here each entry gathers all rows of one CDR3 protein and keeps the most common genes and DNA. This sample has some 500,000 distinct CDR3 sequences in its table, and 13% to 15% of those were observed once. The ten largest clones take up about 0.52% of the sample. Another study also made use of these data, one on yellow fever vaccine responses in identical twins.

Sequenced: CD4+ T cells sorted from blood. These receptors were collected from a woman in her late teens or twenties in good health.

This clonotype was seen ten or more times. The CDR3 DNA sequence: TGTGCCAGCAGGGAGCGAGGGGGTTTAAATGAGCAGTTCTTC. Its translation is CASRERGGLNEQFF. The chain carries TRBV2 and TRBJ2-1, with a possible D match to TRBD1 (6 bases). CDR1 and CDR2 (germline): SNHLY, FYNNEI. This CDR3 is built from 14 residues. V dropped 6 bases and J dropped 7 bases, with 16 bases sitting between them.

The CDR3 nucleotides read TGTGCCAGCAGTTTAGTGGGCGCCTTCAATGAGCAGTTCTTC. Residues: CASSLVGAFNEQFF. The chain recombines TRBV28 with TRBJ2-1; D is unresolved. V was pared by 2 bases and J by 6 bases, with 11 bases between. Germline assignment: CDR1 MDHEN and CDR2 SYDVKM. This CDR3 is built from 14 residues.

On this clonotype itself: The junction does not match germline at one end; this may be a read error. The CDR3 nucleotides read TGTACCAGCAGTTTTGAACCGGCAAGCCTGAAGACCGGGGAGCTGTTTTTT. This encodes CTSSFEPASLKTGELFF. This sequence joins TRBV12-3 or TRBV12-4 and TRBJ2-2; D unclear. This CDR3 region has 17 residues.

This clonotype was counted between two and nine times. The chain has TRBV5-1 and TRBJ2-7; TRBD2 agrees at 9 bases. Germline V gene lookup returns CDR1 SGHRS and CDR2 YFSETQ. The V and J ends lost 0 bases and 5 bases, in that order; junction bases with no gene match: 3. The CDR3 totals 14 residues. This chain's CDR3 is CASSLAAGGHEQYF. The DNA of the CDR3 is TGCGCCAGCAGCTTGGCAGCGGGGGGCCACGAGCAGTACTTC.

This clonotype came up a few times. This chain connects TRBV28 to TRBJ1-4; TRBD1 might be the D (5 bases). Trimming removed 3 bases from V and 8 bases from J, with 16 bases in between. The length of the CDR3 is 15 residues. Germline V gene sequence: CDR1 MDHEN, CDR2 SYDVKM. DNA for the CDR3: TGTGCCAGCAGTTTGGTAGTAGGGGTCGGCGAAAAACTGTTTTTT. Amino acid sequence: CASSLVVGVGEKLFF.

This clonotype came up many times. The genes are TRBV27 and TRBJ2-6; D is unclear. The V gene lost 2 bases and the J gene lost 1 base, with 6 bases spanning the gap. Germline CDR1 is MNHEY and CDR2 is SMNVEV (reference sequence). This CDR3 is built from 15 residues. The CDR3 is CASSLLGSGANVLTF. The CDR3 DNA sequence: TGTGCCAGCAGTTTACTAGGATCTGGGGCCAACGTCCTGACTTTC.

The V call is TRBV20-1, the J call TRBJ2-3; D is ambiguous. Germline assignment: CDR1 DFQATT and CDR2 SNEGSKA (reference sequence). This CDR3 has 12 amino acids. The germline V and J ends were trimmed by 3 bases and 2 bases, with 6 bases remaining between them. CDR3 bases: TGCAGTGCTAGCGCGATCACAGATACGCAGTATTTT. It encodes CSASAITDTQYF.

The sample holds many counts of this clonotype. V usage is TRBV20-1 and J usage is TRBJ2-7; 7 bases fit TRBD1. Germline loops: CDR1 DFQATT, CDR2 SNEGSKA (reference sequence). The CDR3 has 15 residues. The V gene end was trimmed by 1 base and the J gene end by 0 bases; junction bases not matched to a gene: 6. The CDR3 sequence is CSARALRDSSYEQYF. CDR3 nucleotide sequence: TGCAGTGCTAGAGCGCTCCGGGACAGCTCCTACGAGCAGTACTTC.

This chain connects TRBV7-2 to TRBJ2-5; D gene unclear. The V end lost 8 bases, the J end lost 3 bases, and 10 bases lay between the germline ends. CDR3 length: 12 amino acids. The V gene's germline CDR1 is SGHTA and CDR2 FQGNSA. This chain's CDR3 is CASARKKETQYF. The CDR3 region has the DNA TGTGCCAGCGCCCGCAAGAAAGAGACCCAGTACTTC.

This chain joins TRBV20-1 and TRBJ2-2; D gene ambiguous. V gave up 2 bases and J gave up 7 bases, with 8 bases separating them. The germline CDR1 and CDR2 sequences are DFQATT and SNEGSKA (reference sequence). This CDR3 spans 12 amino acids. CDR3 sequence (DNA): TGCAGTGCTAGACGGGCAGGCGGGGAGCTGTTTTTT. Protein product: CSARRAGGELFF.

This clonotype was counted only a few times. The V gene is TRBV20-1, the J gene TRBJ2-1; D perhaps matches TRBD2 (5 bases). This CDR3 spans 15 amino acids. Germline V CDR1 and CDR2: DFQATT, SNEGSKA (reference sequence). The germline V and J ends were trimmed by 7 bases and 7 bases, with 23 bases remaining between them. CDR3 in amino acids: CSGEFSRRRRNEQFF. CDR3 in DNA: TGCAGTGGGGAGTTTTCGCGTCGGAGACGAAATGAGCAGTTCTTC.

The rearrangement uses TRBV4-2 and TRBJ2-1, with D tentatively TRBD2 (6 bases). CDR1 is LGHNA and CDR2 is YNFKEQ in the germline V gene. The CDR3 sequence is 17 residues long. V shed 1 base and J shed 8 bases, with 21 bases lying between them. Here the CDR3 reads CASSQGGGNPAGDEQFF. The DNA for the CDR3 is TGTGCCAGCAGCCAAGGGGGCGGGAACCCCGCCGGGGATGAGCAGTTCTTC.

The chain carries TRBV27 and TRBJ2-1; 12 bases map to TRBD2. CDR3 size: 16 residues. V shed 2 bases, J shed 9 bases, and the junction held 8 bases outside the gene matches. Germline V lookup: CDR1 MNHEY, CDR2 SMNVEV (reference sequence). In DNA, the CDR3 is TGTGCCAGCAGTTTACTGGCTAGCGGGAGGGGGGGTGAGCAGTTCTTC. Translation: CASSLLASGRGGEQFF.

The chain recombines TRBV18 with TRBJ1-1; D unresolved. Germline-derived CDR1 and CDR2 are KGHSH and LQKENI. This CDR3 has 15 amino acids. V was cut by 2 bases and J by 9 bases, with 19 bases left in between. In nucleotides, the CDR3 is TGTGCCAGCTCACCATCTCGGTCCTCCCTGACTCAAGCTTTCTTT. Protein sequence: CASSPSRSSLTQAFF.

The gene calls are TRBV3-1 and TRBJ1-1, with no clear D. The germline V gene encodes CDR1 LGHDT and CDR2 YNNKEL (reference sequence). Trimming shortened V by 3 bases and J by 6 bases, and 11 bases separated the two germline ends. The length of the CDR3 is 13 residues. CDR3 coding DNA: TGTGCCAGCAGCCACGGTTGGATCTCTGAAGCTTTCTTT. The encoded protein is CASSHGWISEAFF.

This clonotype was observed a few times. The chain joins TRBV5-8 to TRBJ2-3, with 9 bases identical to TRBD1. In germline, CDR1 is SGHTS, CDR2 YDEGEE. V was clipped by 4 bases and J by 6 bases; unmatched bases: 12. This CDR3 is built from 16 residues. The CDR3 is CASSPERQGVGDTQYF. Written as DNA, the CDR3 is TGTGCCAGCAGCCCTGAGCGACAGGGGGTAGGGGATACGCAGTATTTT.

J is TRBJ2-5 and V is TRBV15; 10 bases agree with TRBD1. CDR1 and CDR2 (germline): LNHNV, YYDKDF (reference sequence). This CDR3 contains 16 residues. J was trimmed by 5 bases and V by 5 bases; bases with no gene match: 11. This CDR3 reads CATSFSGQGRLETQYF. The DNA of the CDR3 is TGTGCCACCAGCTTCTCGGGACAGGGGAGATTGGAGACCCAGTACTTC.

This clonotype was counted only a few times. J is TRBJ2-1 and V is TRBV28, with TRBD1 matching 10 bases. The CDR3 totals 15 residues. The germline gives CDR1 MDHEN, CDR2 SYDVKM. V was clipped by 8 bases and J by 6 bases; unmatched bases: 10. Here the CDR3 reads CASEPGTGDSNEQFF. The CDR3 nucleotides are TGTGCCAGCGAGCCAGGGACAGGGGATTCCAATGAGCAGTTCTTC.

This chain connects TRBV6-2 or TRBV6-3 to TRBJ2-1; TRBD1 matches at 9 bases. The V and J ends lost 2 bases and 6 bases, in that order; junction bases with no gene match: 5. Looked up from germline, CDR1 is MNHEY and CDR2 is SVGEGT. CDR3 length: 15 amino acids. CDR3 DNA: TGTGCCAGCAGTTACGGGACAGGGATTTCCAATGAGCAGTTCTTC. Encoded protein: CASSYGTGISNEQFF.

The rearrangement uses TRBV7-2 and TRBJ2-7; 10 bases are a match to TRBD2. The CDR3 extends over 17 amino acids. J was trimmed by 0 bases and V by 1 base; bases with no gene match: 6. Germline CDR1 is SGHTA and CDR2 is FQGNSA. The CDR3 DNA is TGTGCCAGCAGCTTAGGTAGTAGCGGGGGGAGCTCCTACGAGCAGTACTTC. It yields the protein CASSLGSSGGSSYEQYF.

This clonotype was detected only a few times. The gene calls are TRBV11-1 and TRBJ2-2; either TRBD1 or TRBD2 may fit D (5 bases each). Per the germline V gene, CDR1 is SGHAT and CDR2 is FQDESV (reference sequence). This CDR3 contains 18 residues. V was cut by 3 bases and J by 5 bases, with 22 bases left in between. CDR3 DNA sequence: TGTGCCAGCAGCTTCGTACGTCGGTGGGGGAGTCGGACCGGGGAGCTGTTTTTT. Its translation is CASSFVRRWGSRTGELFF.

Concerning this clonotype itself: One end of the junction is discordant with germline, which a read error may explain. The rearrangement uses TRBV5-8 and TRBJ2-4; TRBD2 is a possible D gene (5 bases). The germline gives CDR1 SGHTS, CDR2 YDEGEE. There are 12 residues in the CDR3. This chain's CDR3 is CASSLYGITTSF. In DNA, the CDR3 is TGTGCCAGCAGCTTGTATGGGATCACCACTAGCTTC.

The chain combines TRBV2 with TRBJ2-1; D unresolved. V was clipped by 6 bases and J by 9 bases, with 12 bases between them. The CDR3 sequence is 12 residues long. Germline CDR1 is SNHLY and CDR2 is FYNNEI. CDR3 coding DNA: TGTGCCAGCAGCACTGGGTGGACTGAGCAGTTCTTC. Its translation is CASSTGWTEQFF.

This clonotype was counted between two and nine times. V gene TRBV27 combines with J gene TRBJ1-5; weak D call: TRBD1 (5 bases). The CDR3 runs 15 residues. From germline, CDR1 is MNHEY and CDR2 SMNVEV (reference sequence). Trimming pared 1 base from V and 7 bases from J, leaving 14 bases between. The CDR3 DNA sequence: TGTGCCAGCAGTTTATTTGTAGGGGTTGGCCAGCCCCAGCATTTT. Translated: CASSLFVGVGQPQHF.

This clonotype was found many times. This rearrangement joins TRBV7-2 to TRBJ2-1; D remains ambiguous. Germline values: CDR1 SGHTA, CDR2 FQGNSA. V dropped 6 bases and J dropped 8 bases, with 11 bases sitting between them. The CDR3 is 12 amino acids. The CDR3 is CASRRGSYEQFF. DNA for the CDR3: TGTGCCAGCAGACGAGGTAGCTATGAGCAGTTCTTC.

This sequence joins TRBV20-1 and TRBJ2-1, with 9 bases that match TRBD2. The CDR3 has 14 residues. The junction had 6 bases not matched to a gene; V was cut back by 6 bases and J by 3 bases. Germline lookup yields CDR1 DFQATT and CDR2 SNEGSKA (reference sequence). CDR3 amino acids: CSAGREGIYNEQFF. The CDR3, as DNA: TGCAGTGCAGGGCGGGAGGGGATCTACAATGAGCAGTTCTTC.

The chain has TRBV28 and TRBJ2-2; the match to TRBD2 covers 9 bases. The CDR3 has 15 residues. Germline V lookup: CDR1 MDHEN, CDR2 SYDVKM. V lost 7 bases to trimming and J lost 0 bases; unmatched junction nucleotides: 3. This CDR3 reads CASKRLAANTGELFF. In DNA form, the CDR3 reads TGTGCCAGCAAGCGACTAGCGGCGAACACCGGGGAGCTGTTTTTT.

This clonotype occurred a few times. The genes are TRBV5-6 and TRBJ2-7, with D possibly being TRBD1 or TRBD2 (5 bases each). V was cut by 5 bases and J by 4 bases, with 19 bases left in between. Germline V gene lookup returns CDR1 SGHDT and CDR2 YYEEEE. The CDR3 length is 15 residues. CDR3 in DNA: TGTGCCAGCAGAGATGACCGGGACGGTCCTTACGAGCAGTACTTC. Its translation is CASRDDRDGPYEQYF.

The CDR3 protein is CASQTGANTGELFF. The CDR3 nucleotides are TGTGCCAGCCAGACAGGGGCTAACACCGGGGAGCTGTTTTTT. V usage is TRBV6-2 or TRBV6-3 and J usage is TRBJ2-2, with TRBD1 identical over 8 bases. With 8 bases clipped from V and 2 bases from J, the junction kept 4 bases outside the gene matches. The CDR3 is 14 amino acids. Germline V gives CDR1 MNHEY, CDR2 SVGEGT.

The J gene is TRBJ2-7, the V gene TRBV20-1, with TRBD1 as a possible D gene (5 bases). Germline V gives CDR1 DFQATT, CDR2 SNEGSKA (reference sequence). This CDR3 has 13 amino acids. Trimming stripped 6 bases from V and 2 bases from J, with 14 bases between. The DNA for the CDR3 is TGCAGTGCCGAGGACATGAGTACCTACGAGCAGTACTTC. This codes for CSAEDMSTYEQYF.